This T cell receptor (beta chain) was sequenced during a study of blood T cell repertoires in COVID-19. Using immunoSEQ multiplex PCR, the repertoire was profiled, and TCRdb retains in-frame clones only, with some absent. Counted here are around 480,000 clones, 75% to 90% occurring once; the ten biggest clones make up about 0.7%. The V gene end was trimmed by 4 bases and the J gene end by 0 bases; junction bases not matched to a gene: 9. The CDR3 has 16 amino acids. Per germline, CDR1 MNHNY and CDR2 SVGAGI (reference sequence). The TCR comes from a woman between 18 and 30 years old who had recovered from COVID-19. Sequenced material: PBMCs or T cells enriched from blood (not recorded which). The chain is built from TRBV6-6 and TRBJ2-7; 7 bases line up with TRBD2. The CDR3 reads CASSWGPSGSSYEQYF. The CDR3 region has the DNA TGTGCCAGCAGTTGGGGCCCTAGCGGAAGCTCCTACGAGCAGTACTTC.